The 2 T cell receptor beta chains reported below all come from one sample, sequenced in a study of blood T cell repertoires in COVID-19. Assay used: immunoSEQ multiplex PCR; TCRdb lists only in-frame clones, some missing. The top ten hold 3.5% to 4% of the sample, which has 300,000 to 450,000 clones, 75% to 90% seen once. Sequencing was performed on peripheral blood. These TCRs come from a woman between 18 and 30 years old with acute or convalescent COVID-19.

The chain couples TRBV10-3 to TRBJ1-2, with TRBD1 as a possible D gene (5 bases). In germline, CDR1 is ENHRY, CDR2 SYGVKD. The CDR3 has 16 residues. Trimming took 11 bases from V and 4 from J, leaving 26 bases between them. The DNA for the CDR3 is TGTGCCTGCCGACCGTCGGGGGACTGGGATCCCTATGGCTACACCTTC. Translating it yields CACRPSGDWDPYGYTF.

The gene calls are TRBV2 and TRBJ1-2, with D possibly TRBD1 on 5 matching bases. This CDR3 has 13 residues. Germline V gene sequence: CDR1 SNHLY, CDR2 FYNNEI. Between the trimmed V and J ends, which lost 8 bases and 1 base, there was a span of 11 bases. DNA of the CDR3: TGTGCCAGCCTTAAGGACAATAACTATGGCTACACCTTC. This codes for CASLKDNNYGYTF.